A single sample gave rise to the 29 T cell receptor beta chains below, sequenced in a study of cytomegalovirus exposure and HLA in healthy donors (dated by TCRdb to 2016 to 2017). Libraries came from the immunoSEQ multiplex PCR assay. For the multiplex PCR, a mixture combining 60 forward primers for TCR Vbeta segments and 13 reverse primers for TCR Jbeta segments was used. This is the immuneACCESS table as TCRdb keeps it, with only in-frame sequences that have V and J called. A part of the clones is gone; compared with another copy, unresolved V genes explain less than half, and the rest is unexplained. A total of 200,000 to 250,000 clones appear in this sample, about 84% of them only once. The ten largest account for around 1.2% of the sample. The sample consisted of PBMCs. All receptors derive from a human donor in good health.

This chain joins TRBV28 and TRBJ1-2, with 7 nucleotides matching TRBD1. The CDR3 sequence is 17 residues long. Germline assignment: CDR1 MDHEN and CDR2 SYDVKM. J was trimmed by 7 bases and V by 2 bases; bases with no gene match: 16. The CDR3 is CASSLPISPDRDPGYTF. CDR3 coding DNA: TGTGCCAGCAGTTTACCCATCTCACCCGACAGGGACCCTGGCTACACCTTC.

This clone turned up a few times. The rearrangement joins TRBV6-1 to TRBJ2-1; TRBD2 matches at 15 bases. J gave up 14 bases and V 5 bases, and 10 bases lay outside the gene matches. The CDR3 sequence is 15 residues long. The germline gives CDR1 MNHNS, CDR2 SASEGT. CDR3 amino acids: CASSPIGTSGRSKFF. Here the CDR3 DNA reads TGTGCCAGCAGTCCTATTGGGACTAGCGGGAGGTCGAAGTTCTTC.

The J gene is TRBJ1-1, the V gene TRBV9; TRBD1 agrees at 7 bases. Unmatched junction bases numbered 6, after V lost 4 bases and J lost 0 bases. Germline V CDR1 and CDR2: SGDLS, YYNGEE. CDR3 length: 15 residues. CDR3 bases: TGTGCCAGCAGCTCCTGGACAGGTATGAACACTGAAGCTTTCTTT. This gives the protein CASSSWTGMNTEAFF.

This chain links TRBV5-1 with TRBJ1-1; a possible D gene is TRBD1 (5 bases). In germline, CDR1 is SGHRS, CDR2 YFSETQ. Trimming left V 0 bases short and J 1 base short, with 10 bases between. The CDR3 is 15 amino acids. The CDR3 is CASSLGQTSNTEAFF. The CDR3, as DNA: TGCGCCAGCAGCTTGGGACAGACTTCGAACACTGAAGCTTTCTTT.

V usage is TRBV10-3 and J usage is TRBJ2-7; a possible D gene is TRBD2 (7 bases). V lost 8 bases and J lost 2, with 13 bases in between. Germline V lookup: CDR1 ENHRY, CDR2 SYGVKD. The CDR3 length is 13 residues. CDR3 amino acids: CAIQQGGAYEQYF. As DNA, the CDR3 is TGTGCCATCCAACAGGGAGGGGCCTACGAGCAGTACTTC.

This chain joins TRBV7-2 and TRBJ2-3; TRBD2 matches 8 bases. The germline V gene encodes CDR1 SGHTA and CDR2 FQGNSA. J lost 7 bases, V lost 5 bases, and 14 bases had no gene match. The CDR3 totals 16 residues. CDR3 region: CASSPPPGGVGHTQYF. As DNA, the CDR3 is TGTGCCAGCAGCCCTCCCCCGGGAGGGGTCGGCCATACGCAGTATTTT.

V is TRBV6-5 and J is TRBJ2-7, with 7 bases that match TRBD2. CDR1 is MNHEY and CDR2 is SVGAGI in the germline V gene. V lost 5 bases, J lost 11 bases, and 18 bases stayed unmatched. This CDR3 is built from 15 residues. CDR3 amino acids: CASSTGAGGSIMEYF. CDR3 bases: TGTGCCAGCAGTACGGGCGCCGGCGGGAGCATCATGGAGTACTTC.

In DNA, the CDR3 is TGTGCCAGCAGCGGGACAGGGGAGGGAGGCTACACCTTC. Translated: CASSGTGEGGYTF. V is TRBV6-5 and J is TRBJ1-2, with 10 nucleotides matching TRBD1. V shed 6 bases and J 8 bases; nucleotides not matched to a gene: 6. The germline CDR1 and CDR2 sequences are MNHEY and SVGAGI. The CDR3 consists of 13 residues.

The chain employs TRBV4-3 and TRBJ2-2; 13 positions agree with TRBD2. V gave up 4 bases and J gave up 8 bases; unmatched junction bases: 1. Germline V gene lookup returns CDR1 LGHNA and CDR2 YSLEER. The CDR3 length is 14 residues. The CDR3, as DNA: TGCGCCAGCAGCCTGGGACTAGCGGGAGGGGAGCTGTTTTTT. This sequence encodes CASSLGLAGGELFF.

The rearrangement joins TRBV7-8 to TRBJ2-5; D may be TRBD1 (6 bases). CDR3 length equals 16 residues. The germline CDR1 and CDR2 sequences are SGHVS and FQNEAQ. V was cut by 5 bases and J by 1 base, with 17 bases left in between. The CDR3 is CASSPSNREAQETQYF. The CDR3 DNA sequence: TGTGCCAGCAGCCCTAGCAACAGGGAAGCCCAAGAGACCCAGTACTTC.

The rearrangement uses TRBV29-1 and TRBJ2-1; D gene unclear. Looked up from germline, CDR1 is SQVTM and CDR2 is ANQGSEA. CDR3 length: 14 amino acids. Trimming pared 5 bases from V and 1 base from J, leaving 12 bases between. Here the CDR3 DNA reads TGCAGCGTTCCCGCGACTTTATCCTACAATGAGCAGTTCTTC. This encodes CSVPATLSYNEQFF.

This clone was observed once. The chain combines TRBV4-1 with TRBJ2-4; 9 bases are a match to TRBD2. The junction had 6 bases not matched to a gene; V was cut back by 1 base and J by 5 bases. The CDR3 sequence is 16 residues long. The germline CDR1 and CDR2 sequences are MGHRA and YSYEKL. This CDR3 reads CASSQGLAALENIQYF. CDR3 coding DNA: TGCGCCAGCAGCCAAGGACTAGCGGCCTTAGAAAACATTCAGTACTTC.

This clone was recorded once. The chain recombines TRBV7-8 with TRBJ2-7; D is ambiguous. Trimming took 1 base from V and 2 from J, leaving 6 bases between them. This CDR3 has 13 amino acids. CDR1 SGHVS and CDR2 FQNEAQ come from the germline V gene. CDR3 region: CASSLERAYEQYF. Written as DNA, the CDR3 is TGTGCCAGCAGCTTAGAGCGAGCCTACGAGCAGTACTTC.

V is TRBV6-5 and J is TRBJ2-1; TRBD1 matches 7 bases. V shed 6 bases and J 2 bases; nucleotides not matched to a gene: 7. The germline CDR1 and CDR2 sequences are MNHEY and SVGAGI. The CDR3 contains 15 residues. The CDR3 DNA is TGTGCCAGCAGGCCCGTTGACAGGGCCTACAATGAGCAGTTCTTC. As protein: CASRPVDRAYNEQFF.

This chain uses TRBV5-1 with TRBJ2-1; D is unresolved. This CDR3 comprises 12 residues. The germline V gene encodes CDR1 SGHRS and CDR2 YFSETQ. V was pared by 5 bases and J by 4 bases, with 7 bases between. As DNA, the CDR3 is TGCGCCAGCAGAGCACAGTACAATGAGCAGTTCTTC. Its protein is CASRAQYNEQFF.

The chain is built from TRBV5-4 and TRBJ1-3; TRBD1 aligns across 8 bases. The CDR3 totals 17 residues. The trim removed 4 bases at V and 1 base at J, leaving 10 bases unmatched. Per the germline V gene, CDR1 is SGHNT and CDR2 is YYREEE (reference sequence). The CDR3 nucleotides are TGTGCCAGCAGCCCTGACTCAGGGGGCCTATCTGGAAACACCATATATTTT. The encoded protein is CASSPDSGGLSGNTIYF.

V and J are TRBV5-1 and TRBJ1-3; 9 positions match TRBD1. CDR1 and CDR2 from the germline V gene are SGHRS and YFSETQ. This CDR3 region has 15 residues. V was clipped by 1 base and J by 3 bases; unmatched bases: 2. The CDR3 nucleotides read TGCGCCAGCAGCTTGACAGGGGGCTATGGAAACACCATATATTTT. Its protein is CASSLTGGYGNTIYF.

The rearrangement joins TRBV9 to TRBJ2-1; 10 bases agree with TRBD2. Germline trimming cut 0 bases from V and 4 bases from J; bases unmatched to any gene: 4. CDR1 and CDR2 (germline): SGDLS, YYNGEE. This CDR3 has 16 residues. The CDR3 is CASSVDGLAVYNEQFF. CDR3 bases: TGTGCCAGCAGCGTAGACGGACTAGCGGTATACAATGAGCAGTTCTTC.

The chain uses TRBV6-5 and TRBJ1-5; D remains unclear. The CDR3 has 15 amino acids. Germline V gives CDR1 MNHEY, CDR2 SVGAGI. V was trimmed by 6 bases and J by 2 bases, leaving 14 bases between them. The CDR3 loop reads CASRPAGWGNQPQHF. CDR3 sequence (DNA): TGTGCCAGCAGACCCGCCGGGTGGGGCAATCAGCCCCAGCATTTT.

This sequence joins TRBV7-9 and TRBJ2-5, with 15 bases matching TRBD2. This CDR3 contains 16 residues. Germline CDR1 is SEHNR and CDR2 is FQNEAQ (reference sequence). The ends lost 3 bases at V and 4 bases at J; junction bases unmatched: 3. The CDR3 region is CASSLGLAGGRETQYF. The CDR3 DNA sequence: TGTGCCAGCAGCTTGGGACTAGCGGGAGGCCGAGAGACCCAGTACTTC.

The chain employs TRBV9 and TRBJ2-2; TRBD2 aligns across 7 bases. The CDR3 is 17 amino acids. Germline loops: CDR1 SGDLS, CDR2 YYNGEE. Trimming took 2 bases from V and 7 from J; bases not matched to a gene: 14. In DNA, the CDR3 is TGTGCCAGCAGCGTCTCCTCTAGCGGACTCCCTGGCGGGGAGCTGTTTTTT. Translation gives CASSVSSSGLPGGELFF.

This chain uses TRBV25-1 with TRBJ2-5; the D gene is possibly TRBD1 (5 bases). This CDR3 has 16 residues. Germline lookup yields CDR1 MGHDK and CDR2 SYGVNS. V was cut by 3 bases and J by 3 bases, with 17 bases left in between. For the CDR3, the DNA is TGTGCCAGCAGTGACCATAATAAGGGGTTAAAAGAGACCCAGTACTTC. This encodes CASSDHNKGLKETQYF.

The V call is TRBV10-3, the J call TRBJ2-1, with TRBD2 matching 8 bases. In germline, CDR1 is ENHRY, CDR2 SYGVKD. This CDR3 has 14 amino acids. The J segment lost 8 bases and the V segment lost 7 bases, leaving 10 bases of the junction unmatched. As DNA, the CDR3 is TGTGCCATCACGGCGGGAGGATCTTTGGATGAGCAGTTCTTC. Translating gives CAITAGGSLDEQFF.

The chain combines TRBV27 with TRBJ1-1; D is uncertain. Looked up from germline, CDR1 is MNHEY and CDR2 is SMNVEV (reference sequence). The CDR3 spans 13 residues. V lost 9 bases and J 1 base, leaving 12 bases between the germline ends. For the CDR3, the DNA is TGTGCCAGTAGAGGGCTTGGGAACACTGAAGCTTTCTTT. This sequence encodes CASRGLGNTEAFF.

V and J are TRBV5-1 and TRBJ1-2, with TRBD1 matching 7 bases. V gave up 4 bases and J gave up 4 bases; unmatched junction bases: 1. The CDR3 length is 12 residues. The germline V gene has CDR1 SGHRS and CDR2 YFSETQ. The CDR3 sequence: CASSGTVYGYTF. The CDR3 nucleotides read TGCGCCAGCAGCGGGACAGTCTATGGCTACACCTTC.

J is TRBJ2-4 and V is TRBV5-1; TRBD2 might be the D (5 bases). The CDR3 totals 14 residues. V was trimmed by 2 bases and J by 3 bases, leaving 9 bases between them. CDR1 is SGHRS and CDR2 is YFSETQ in the germline V gene. The CDR3 DNA sequence: TGCGCCAGCAGCTTTGTGACTAACAAAAACATTCAGTACTTC. Amino acids: CASSFVTNKNIQYF. Variable domain in full (rest from reference TRBV5-1 and TRBJ2-4): KAGVTQTPRYLIKTRGQQVTLSCSPISGHRSVSWYQQTPGQGLQFLFEYFSETQRNKGNFPGRFSGRQFSNSRSEMNVSTLELGDSALYLCASSFVTNKNIQYFGAGTRLSVL.

The chain recombines TRBV19 with TRBJ2-3; 8 nucleotides match TRBD1. The CDR3 extends over 13 amino acids. Germline-derived CDR1 and CDR2 are LNHDA and SQIVND (reference sequence). Trimming cost V 4 bases and J 6 bases; bases outside gene matches: 3. The CDR3 region is CASSTGQVDTQYF. DNA of the CDR3: TGTGCCAGTAGTACGGGACAGGTCGATACGCAGTATTTT.

The chain has TRBV19 and TRBJ1-5; 7 bases are a match to TRBD1. This CDR3 is 14 amino acids long. Germline CDR1 reads LNHDA; CDR2 reads SQIVND (reference sequence). J gave up 1 base and V 8 bases, and 5 bases lay outside the gene matches. CDR3 coding DNA: TGTGCCAGTGGGTTGGGACAGAGCAATCAGCCCCAGCATTTT. Its translation: CASGLGQSNQPQHF.

The rearrangement uses TRBV9 and TRBJ2-7, with a possible D match to TRBD1 (5 bases). CDR1 is SGDLS, CDR2 YYNGEE, per germline. Trimming took off 4 bases at V and 5 bases at J, with 19 bases between the two ends. CDR3 length equals 15 residues. CDR3 protein: CASSPRPGNSNEQYF. The CDR3 nucleotides are TGTGCCAGCAGCCCAAGGCCAGGGAATTCAAACGAGCAGTACTTC.